This TCR beta chain was captured by sequencing in a study of cytomegalovirus exposure and HLA in healthy donors (dated by TCRdb to the late 2010s). The study in broad terms: According to an earlier analysis of a few hundred of the donors, 150 million to 200 million T cells yielded roughly 100 million unique TCR beta sequences and 250 to 350 Gb of sequence data. An early release covering roughly 640 HLA-typed donors comprised about 300 gigabases of sequencing data and about 90 million unique TCR sequences. Among the approximately 400 genotyped donors, 75% to 90% belonged to the genetic ancestry cluster associated with self-reported Caucasian donors. The study was designed to test whether signatures of past pathogen exposure could be identified by cataloging public T cell receptors. The study used immunosequencing to profile the T cell repertoires of several hundred subjects and linked those repertoires to cytomegalovirus serostatus. A separate validation cohort of more than 100 different subjects was used in addition to the approximately 610-subject first cohort. To predict cytomegalovirus infection status, the study combined high-throughput TCR immunosequencing, statistical association of individual TCRs with disease status, and machine learning. A later analysis re-examined previously published TCR beta repertoires from just over 650 donors and added high-resolution HLA genotyping to investigate patterns of TCR occurrence. In the later analysis, no new phenotypic data were used to find candidate immune exposures; instead, reliance was placed on TCR beta sequences and their occurrence across donors. An earlier analysis of 500 to 650 of the donors applied high-throughput TCR beta sequencing to assess whether each TCR beta V gene segment acted as functional or pseudogenic. Donor age, sex, ethnicity and CMV serostatus were compiled together with the repertoire data. Genome-wide SNP genotypes for about 60% of the 666 donors were used in a later genetic analysis, which treated that subset as a discovery cohort. All discovery cohort repertoires had been generated on a single sequencing platform. HLA typing covered class I and class II loci at four-digit resolution. The number of typed donors differed by locus: about 620-640 for A, B, C, DRB1 and DQB1; some 540 for DQA1; around 580 for DPA1; and around 490 for DPB1. A handful of DR-DQ haplotypes were handled as single units for association and clustering because linkage in the cohort was strong. Among around 400 genotyped donors of the cohort, an average of approximately 200,000 unique TCR beta nucleotide sequences was sequenced per donor, of which about 19% were non-productive. Findings and caveats that apply to the study as a whole: Some IMGT-functional V segments, including TRBV6-2 and TRBV6-3, could not be told apart with the 87-base-pair reads, so those segments were excluded. The study gave a list of roughly 150 TCR beta chains associated with cytomegalovirus. Compared with the approximately 670-donor mean, donors in an Asian-associated ancestry cluster had fewer N-insertions in productive TCRs, according to a later genetic analysis. In a later analysis, some 18,000 TCR beta sequences were associated with specific HLA alleles at a false discovery rate of 0.05. Because counts were too low, 15 or so rarely observed V segments, including chromosome 9 orphons, were excluded from the earlier analysis of a few hundred of the donors. When HLA alleles, especially DR and DQ, strongly co-occurred, TCR associations were difficult to assign to individual alleles. Most CMV-associated TCR beta chains appeared to be HLA-restricted in a later analysis, and the HLA associations seemed to be driven largely by CMV exposure. For the cohort, immune exposure information was limited to CMV serostatus. In a later analysis, HLA-associated TCR beta chains were found to be more clonally expanded and to have lower generation probabilities than equally common non-associated chains. In a later analysis, several top co-occurrence clusters were reported to appear linked to parvovirus B19, influenza, CMV and Epstein-Barr virus. An association between a missense DCLRE1C variant and V-gene and J-gene trimming of TCR beta chains was found in a later genetic analysis and replicated in an independent cohort. A cluster of highly shared sequence variants was judged likely to represent a technical artifact of the sequencing pipeline. Cytomegalovirus status was reported to be diagnosed by the classifier with high specificity and sensitivity in both the original and validation cohorts. The presence/absence analyses assumed that sequencing depth was roughly uniform across donors, and that assumption may not be true. Three of the identified cytomegalovirus-associated TCR beta chains were confirmed in vitro to be specific for cytomegalovirus antigens. Broadly in line with IMGT annotations, most TCR beta V segments showed up in productive rearrangements about 87% or about 30% of the time in an earlier analysis of roughly 590 of the donors. According to a later analysis, TCR association rates differed among HLA loci, with DRB1 alleles showing the most associated TCRs and HLA-C alleles showing the fewest. A further reported finding was that TCR beta sequences accurately predicted the HLA-A and HLA-B alleles for most subjects in the first cohort. Most TCR sequences were seen in very few donors, while some public TCRs were found in many individuals. Correlated functional status among segregating V segments might be attributable to linkage disequilibrium, but an unknown experimental factor could not be ruled out. Only TCR beta chains were sequenced in this cohort, and the absence of alpha or paired-chain data limited detectable features. The authors suggested that the approach could potentially be generalized to other disease states and immunological phenotypes. Because HLA typing was missing for some donors at each locus, association tests included only the typed subset.

The receptor library was made with the immunoSEQ multiplex PCR assay. For the multiplex PCR, a mixture combining 60 forward primers for TCR Vbeta segments and 13 reverse primers for TCR Jbeta segments was used. The CDR3 region of rearranged TCR beta genes was amplified from genomic DNA by a multiplex PCR assay. On the Illumina HiSeq System, the amplified TCR beta libraries were sequenced as 87-base-pair reads. Per the authors' processing: In a later analysis, tens of millions of unique TCR beta chains were counted across the 500 to 700 repertoires, and roughly 10 million of these chains were shared by at least two donors. Raw reads were error-corrected and collapsed into unique sequences with a nearest-neighbor algorithm that merged closely related sequences to remove PCR and sequencing errors. CDR3 sequences were aligned to IMGT reference sequences to assign V, D and J gene segments. For a sequence to be retained, at least a six-nucleotide match to both a V gene segment and a J gene segment was required. A rearrangement counted as productive if the CDR3 had no stop codons and remained in frame with V and J, and every other rearrangement counted as non-productive. Following IMGT convention, CDR3 was defined as the stretch from the second conserved V-encoded cysteine up to the conserved J-encoded phenylalanine. In an earlier analysis of some 550 of the donors, sequences lacking an unambiguous match to a single V gene segment were excluded. In an earlier analysis of some 590 of the donors, a V segment was called functional when productive rearrangements were above 56.7%, and segregating when the standard deviation between donors exceeded 5%. To diagnose cytomegalovirus status from the catalog of TCR beta chain sequences, a statistical classification framework was built. V and J gene assignment, in a later analysis, came from comparing TCR nucleotide sequences with IMGT/GENE-DB human TR gene sequences. A later analysis assigned CDR3 sequences and most-parsimonious VDJ recombination scenarios with the TCRdist pipeline. In a later analysis, every TCR beta chain was defined by the combination of its CDR3 amino acid sequence and its V-gene family, and reads without a unique V-gene family were dropped. To address suspected cross-contamination and a sequencing artifact, a later analysis removed around 600 highly shared, low-generation-probability nucleotide sequences. A later analysis calculated a clonal expansion index for each public chain from normalized within-repertoire ranks of inferred template counts. A later analysis computed generation probabilities with a VDJ recombination model fitted to out-of-frame rearrangements, and checked the results against IGoR. A later analysis scored TCR-TCR, TCR-HLA and TCR-CMV co-occurrence with hypergeometric tests, applying a repertoire-size bias correction to TCR pairs. False discovery rates were estimated in a later analysis by permuting HLA or CMV assignments 20 times. In a later analysis, co-occurring TCRs were grouped using DBSCAN, with TCRdist sequence similarity added in when clustering inside HLA-allele-positive subsets. Co-occurrence clustering excluded repertoires with fewer than 30,000 or more than 120,000 public chains, plus five with anomalous nucleotide sharing. The immuneACCESS repertoire file appears here via TCRdb, limited to in-frame rearrangements. These files lack a portion of the clones; in checked studies, under half of the deficit traces to unresolved V genes, and the cause of the others is not known. The DNA was the basis for D and trimming; V, J and clone size are from that table. This sample gives around 150,000 clones in total; over 80% of them show up just once. The ten largest clonotypes hold 1.5% to 1.7% of the sample.

The CDR3 measures 13 amino acids from cysteine to phenylalanine. Only the CDR3 DNA is retained, 39 bases long and in frame from the first base. V and J are truncated by 2 bases and 1 base respectively, leaving an intervening sequence of 6 bases. CDR1 and CDR2 (SGHKS, YYEKEE) derive from the germline V gene (reference sequence). Remarks on this clone: Its cognate antigen has yet to be identified. The input lacks base qualities; no much larger clone sits a single base away.

The cohort was made up of approximately 700 healthy bone marrow donors. Cohort members were all nominally healthy when sampled, although unrecorded immune exposures were likely present. The donor tested CMV seronegative, placing the donor among the 350 to 400 seronegative members of the cohort. A peripheral blood sample was provided by each donor, and peripheral blood mononuclear cells were used for TCR beta sequencing. Genomic DNA extraction from the blood cell samples was performed with the Qiagen DNeasy Blood Extraction Kit. The sequenced material came from PBMCs. The chain was built from TRBV5-5 and TRBJ1-1; no D gene call is confident. The source is a young woman in good health and CMV-seronegative. The CDR3 amino acid sequence is: CASSFLRNTEAFF. The bases are TGTGCCAGCAGCTTTCTTCGGAACACTGAAGCTTTCTTT.